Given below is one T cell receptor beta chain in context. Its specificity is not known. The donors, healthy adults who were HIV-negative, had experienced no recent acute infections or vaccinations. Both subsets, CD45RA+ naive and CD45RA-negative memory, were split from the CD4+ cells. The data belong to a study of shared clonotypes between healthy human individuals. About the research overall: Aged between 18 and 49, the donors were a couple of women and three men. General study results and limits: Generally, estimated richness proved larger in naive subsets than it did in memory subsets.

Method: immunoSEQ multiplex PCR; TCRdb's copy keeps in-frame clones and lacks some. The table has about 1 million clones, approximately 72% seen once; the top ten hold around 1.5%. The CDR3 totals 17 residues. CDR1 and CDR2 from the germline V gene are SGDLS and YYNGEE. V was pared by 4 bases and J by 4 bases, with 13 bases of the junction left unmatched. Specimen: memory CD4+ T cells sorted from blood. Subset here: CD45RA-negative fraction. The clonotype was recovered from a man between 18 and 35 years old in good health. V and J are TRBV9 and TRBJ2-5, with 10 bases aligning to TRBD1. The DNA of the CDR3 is TGTGCCAGCAGCCCCCGGCCGACAGGGGGCCGTGGAGAGACCCAGTACTTC. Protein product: CASSPRPTGGRGETQYF. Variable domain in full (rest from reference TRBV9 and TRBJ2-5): DSGVTQTPKHLITATGQRVTLRCSPRSGDLSVYWYQQSLDQGLQFLIQYYNGEERAKGNILERFSAQQFPDLHSELNLSSLELGDSALYFCASSPRPTGGRGETQYFGPGTRLLVL.